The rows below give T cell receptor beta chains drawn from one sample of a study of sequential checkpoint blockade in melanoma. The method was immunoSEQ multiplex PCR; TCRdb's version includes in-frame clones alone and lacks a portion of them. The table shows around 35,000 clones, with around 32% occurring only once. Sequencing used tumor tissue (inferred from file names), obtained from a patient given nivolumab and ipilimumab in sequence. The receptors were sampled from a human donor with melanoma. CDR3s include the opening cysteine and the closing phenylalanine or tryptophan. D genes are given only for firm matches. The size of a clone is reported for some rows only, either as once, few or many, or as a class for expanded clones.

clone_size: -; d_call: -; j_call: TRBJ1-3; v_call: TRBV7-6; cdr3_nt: TGTGCCAGCACGTTGAACCGGGCCTCCGATGGAAACACCATATATTTT; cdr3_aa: CASTLNRASDGNTIYF
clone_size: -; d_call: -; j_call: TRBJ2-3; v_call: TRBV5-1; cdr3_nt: TGCGCCAGCAGCTTGGAACTGACTAGCACAGATACGCAGTATTTT; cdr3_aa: CASSLELTSTDTQYF
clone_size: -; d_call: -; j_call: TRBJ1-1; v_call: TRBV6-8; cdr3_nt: TGTGCCACTTTAGCGGGGGCAAACACTGAAGCTTTCTTT; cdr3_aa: CATLAGANTEAFF
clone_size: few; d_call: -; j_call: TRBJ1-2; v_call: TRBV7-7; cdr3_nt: TGTGCCAGCAGCTTAGGAGGGTTTTCTTTTTATGGCTACACCTTC; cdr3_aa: CASSLGGFSFYGYTF
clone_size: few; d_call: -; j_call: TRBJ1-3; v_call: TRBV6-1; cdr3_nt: TGTGCCAGCAGTGAAGTTGCGGGGGGAAACACCATATATTTT; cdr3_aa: CASSEVAGGNTIYF
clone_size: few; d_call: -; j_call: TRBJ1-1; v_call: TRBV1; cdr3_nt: TGCGCCAGCAGCCAGAACCGGGACACGAACACTGAAGCTTTCTTT; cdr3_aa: CASSQNRDTNTEAFF
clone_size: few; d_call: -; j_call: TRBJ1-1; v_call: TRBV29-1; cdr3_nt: TGCAGCGTTGTAGAACAAAGGAACACTGAAGCTTTCTTT; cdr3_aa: CSVVEQRNTEAFF
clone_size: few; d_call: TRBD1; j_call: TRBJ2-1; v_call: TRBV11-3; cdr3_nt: TGTGCCAGCAGCTTAGATTTGCGGACAGGGGACTTCAATGAGCAGTTCTTC; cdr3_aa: CASSLDLRTGDFNEQFF
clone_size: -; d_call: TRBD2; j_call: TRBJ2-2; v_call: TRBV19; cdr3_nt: TGTGCCAGTAGTACGATTCTAGCGGGAGCCGGGGAGCTGTTTTTT; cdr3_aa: CASSTILAGAGELFF
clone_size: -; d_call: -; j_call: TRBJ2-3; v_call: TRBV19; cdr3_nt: TGTGCCAGTAGTAAAACAGATACGCAGTATTTT; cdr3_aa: CASSKTDTQYF
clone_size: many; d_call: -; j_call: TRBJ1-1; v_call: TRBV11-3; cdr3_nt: TGTGCCAGCAGTTTGGACACTATGAACACTGAAGCTTTCTTT; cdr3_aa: CASSLDTMNTEAFF
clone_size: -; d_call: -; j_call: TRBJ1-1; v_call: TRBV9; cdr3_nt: TGTGCCAGCAGGCCCGGAGATGAGGGGCTGAACACTGAAGCTTTCTTT; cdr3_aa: CASRPGDEGLNTEAFF